Presented here are 28 T cell receptor beta chains from one specimen sequenced in a study of blood T cell repertoires in COVID-19. Clones were read by immunoSEQ multiplex PCR, and TCRdb kept only the in-frame ones, dropping some. The table lists over 85,000 clones, 75% to 95% of them singletons. The sequencing input was peripheral blood. These receptors were taken from a man younger than 35 with acute or convalescent COVID-19.

This clone was detected only once. The chain carries TRBV19 and TRBJ1-1; 9 bases map to TRBD1. Trimming removed 5 bases from V and 4 bases from J; junction bases left unmatched: 8. Germline CDR1 and CDR2: LNHDA and SQIVND (reference sequence). The length of the CDR3 is 15 residues. As DNA, the CDR3 is TGTGCCAGTAGTGCTACAGACAGGGGGGGCACTGAAGCTTTCTTT. Its protein product is CASSATDRGGTEAFF.

Here the CDR3 reads CASKFGGYEQYF. The CDR3 nucleotides are TGTGCCAGCAAATTTGGAGGCTACGAGCAGTACTTC. The chain joins TRBV12-3 or TRBV12-4 to TRBJ2-7, with D perhaps matching TRBD2 (5 bases). The CDR3 totals 12 residues. Trimming took 7 bases from V and 3 from J, leaving 10 bases between them.

The chain couples TRBV6-1 to TRBJ1-3; D is uncertain. Germline assignment: CDR1 MNHNS and CDR2 SASEGT. The CDR3 covers 14 residues. Trimming took off 3 bases at V and 3 bases at J, with 9 bases between the two ends. The CDR3 protein is CASSDWHSGNTIYF. For the CDR3, the DNA is TGTGCCAGCAGTGATTGGCACAGTGGAAACACCATATATTTT.

The chain has TRBV6-5 and TRBJ1-1; TRBD1 might be the D (5 bases). CDR1 is MNHEY, CDR2 SVGAGI, per germline. The V and J ends lost 6 bases and 5 bases respectively, with 13 bases between them. This CDR3 is built from 13 residues. CDR3 region: CASRGGWETEAFF. Written as DNA, the CDR3 is TGTGCCAGCAGGGGGGGGTGGGAGACTGAAGCTTTCTTT.

This sequence joins TRBV19 and TRBJ1-2; no clear D. V was cut by 7 bases and J by 3 bases, with 12 bases left in between. The CDR3 consists of 13 residues. Looked up from germline, CDR1 is LNHDA and CDR2 is SQIVND (reference sequence). The CDR3 here is CASTTDTDYGYTF. The CDR3 nucleotides are TGTGCCAGTACCACTGACACTGACTATGGCTACACCTTC.

This clone has only one observation. J is TRBJ1-1 and V is TRBV6-5, with D hard to call. V was cut by 4 bases and J by 3 bases, with 12 bases left in between. Looked up from germline, CDR1 is MNHEY and CDR2 is SVGAGI. The CDR3 length is 14 residues. This chain's CDR3 is CASSLKEADTEAFF. CDR3 DNA sequence: TGTGCCAGCAGTTTGAAGGAGGCGGACACTGAAGCTTTCTTT.

The rearrangement joins TRBV27 to TRBJ1-5, with 7 bases identical to TRBD1. V lost 2 bases, J lost 6 bases, and 4 bases stayed unmatched. The CDR3 is 14 residues long. CDR1 is MNHEY, CDR2 SMNVEV, per germline (reference sequence). The CDR3 nucleotides are TGTGCCAGCAGTTTACGGCAGGGGGGTCAGCCCCAGCATTTT. Residues: CASSLRQGGQPQHF.

The chain links TRBV25-1 to TRBJ1-2, with TRBD1 matching over 8 bases. Germline CDR1 and CDR2: MGHDK and SYGVNS. CDR3 length equals 12 residues. V lost 7 bases, J lost 6 bases, and 4 bases stayed unmatched. The CDR3 DNA sequence: TGTGCCAGCATGTCAGGGGGCAATGGCTACACCTTC. Residues: CASMSGGNGYTF.

This clone has just one count. The rearrangement links TRBV5-1 to TRBJ1-1; 7 bases are shared with TRBD1. CDR3 length: 15 amino acids. Germline lookup yields CDR1 SGHRS and CDR2 YFSETQ. With 3 bases clipped from V and 1 base from J, the junction kept 6 bases outside the gene matches. The CDR3 DNA is TGCGCCAGCAGCTACCCACAGGGGAAGAACACTGAAGCTTTCTTT. It encodes CASSYPQGKNTEAFF.

The chain joins TRBV6-5 to TRBJ2-4, with 8 bases that match TRBD1. After removal of 5 bases from V and 9 bases from J, the junction contained 6 bases not matched to a gene. Germline V gene lookup returns CDR1 MNHEY and CDR2 SVGAGI. The CDR3 loop spans 13 amino acids. The CDR3 region is CASSNGQGSIQYF. In nucleotides, the CDR3 is TGTGCCAGCAGTAACGGACAGGGTTCCATTCAGTACTTC.

The genes are TRBV6-5 and TRBJ2-5, with 11 positions matching TRBD2. The CDR3 is 15 residues long. The trim removed 6 bases at V and 5 bases at J, leaving 8 bases unmatched. From germline, CDR1 is MNHEY and CDR2 SVGAGI. CDR3 sequence: CASRLAGATGETQYF. The CDR3 DNA is TGTGCCAGCAGACTAGCGGGGGCCACGGGGGAGACCCAGTACTTC.

V and J are TRBV4-2 and TRBJ2-1; 12 bases agree with TRBD2. Germline V gene lookup returns CDR1 LGHNA and CDR2 YNFKEQ. V was clipped by 5 bases and J by 5 bases; unmatched bases: 4. This CDR3 is 15 amino acids long. The CDR3 nucleotides are TGTGCCAGCAGCTTAAGACTAGCGGGGGACAATGAGCAGTTCTTC. This sequence encodes CASSLRLAGDNEQFF.

The CDR3 region has the DNA TGTGCCAGCAGCTACTCTCCGGGACAGCCTGAAACCTATGGGGCCACTGAAGCTTTCTTT. It yields the protein CASSYSPGQPETYGATEAFF. The J gene is TRBJ1-1, the V gene TRBV3-1 (or the pseudogene TRBV3-2), with 7 bases matching TRBD1. The germline V gene has CDR1 LGHDT and CDR2 YNNKEL (reference sequence). The length of the CDR3 is 20 residues. The ends lost 5 bases at V and 4 bases at J; junction bases unmatched: 25.

This clone came up once. V and J are TRBV9 and TRBJ2-4, with a weak D call TRBD2 (6 bases). The V end lost 0 bases, the J end lost 6 bases, and 13 bases lay between the germline ends. The CDR3 extends over 15 amino acids. Germline V gene lookup returns CDR1 SGDLS and CDR2 YYNGEE. This CDR3 is CASSVEAGIVNIQYF. The CDR3 DNA follows: TGTGCCAGCAGCGTAGAGGCGGGGATTGTAAACATTCAGTACTTC.

The V gene is TRBV5-1, the J gene TRBJ2-7; 9 bases align to TRBD1. The CDR3 contains 14 residues. Germline lookup yields CDR1 SGHRS and CDR2 YFSETQ. The junction had 8 bases not matched to a gene; V was cut back by 7 bases and J by 3 bases. The CDR3: CASGSTGGFYEQYF. In DNA form, the CDR3 reads TGCGCCAGCGGCTCGACAGGGGGATTCTACGAGCAGTACTTC.

This rearrangement joins TRBV2 to TRBJ1-2; TRBD1 is a possible D gene (5 bases). The V end lost 1 base, the J end lost 6 bases, and 9 bases lay between the germline ends. CDR3 length: 13 residues. Germline CDR1 and CDR2: SNHLY and FYNNEI. The CDR3 sequence is CASSEVPGNGYTF. CDR3 coding DNA: TGTGCCAGCAGTGAAGTGCCAGGGAATGGCTACACCTTC.

The chain combines TRBV24-1 with TRBJ2-2, with D perhaps TRBD1 (6 bases). V lost 1 base, J lost 1 base, and 9 bases lay in between. The CDR3 loop spans 16 amino acids. Germline assignment: CDR1 KGHDR and CDR2 SFDVKD. CDR3: CATSDFIGGNTGELFF. The CDR3 nucleotides are TGTGCCACCAGTGATTTTATAGGGGGGAACACCGGGGAGCTGTTTTTT.

V usage is TRBV30 and J usage is TRBJ1-6; a possible D gene is TRBD1 (6 bases). The CDR3 runs to 16 residues. Germline CDR1 reads GTSNPN; CDR2 reads SVGIG (reference sequence). Trimming left V 1 base short and J 8 bases short, with 18 bases between. The CDR3 nucleotides are TGTGCCTGGAGTGGACGGGGTGGGACACCCTATTCACCCCTCCACTTT. This codes for CAWSGRGGTPYSPLHF.

The rearrangement joins TRBV5-6 to TRBJ1-5; maybe TRBD1 (5 bases). V was trimmed by 1 base and J by 4 bases, leaving 9 bases between them. Germline CDR1 SGHDT, CDR2 YYEEEE. This CDR3 is 14 amino acids long. DNA of the CDR3: TGTGCCAGCAGCTTGTGGGCAGGGAATCAGCCCCAGCATTTT. Translated: CASSLWAGNQPQHF. The entire variable domain, with the rest obtained from reference TRBV5-6 and TRBJ1-5, is as follows: DAGVTQSPTHLIKTRGQQVTLRCSPKSGHDTVSWYQQALGQGPQFIFQYYEEEERQRGNFPDRFSGHQFPNYSSELNVNALLLGDSALYLCASSLWAGNQPQHFGDGTRLSIL.

The CDR3 is CASSLYGTGDGYTF. The CDR3, as DNA: TGTGCCAGCAGTTTGTACGGGACAGGTGATGGCTACACCTTC. The J gene is TRBJ1-2, the V gene TRBV27; TRBD1 aligns across 8 bases. The ends lost 3 bases at V and 6 bases at J; junction bases unmatched: 6. Germline CDR1 reads MNHEY; CDR2 reads SMNVEV (reference sequence). This CDR3 region has 14 residues.

V is TRBV27 and J is TRBJ2-3; D is uncertain. Trimming took off 0 bases at V and 5 bases at J, with 18 bases between the two ends. CDR3 length: 17 residues. Germline CDR1 and CDR2: MNHEY and SMNVEV (reference sequence). The DNA for the CDR3 is TGTGCCAGCAGTTTATCCACAGTGTTGCAGTCGATAGATACGCAGTATTTT. Protein sequence: CASSLSTVLQSIDTQYF.

The CDR3 reads CASAGTNYGYTF. The CDR3 nucleotides are TGTGCCAGCGCTGGCACGAACTATGGCTACACCTTC. The chain links TRBV6-5 to TRBJ1-2; D is unresolved. Germline CDR1 and CDR2: MNHEY and SVGAGI. V shed 8 bases and J shed 2 bases, with 9 bases lying between them. This CDR3 has 12 residues.

The V call is TRBV6-5, the J call TRBJ1-6; 7 nucleotides align to TRBD1. V lost 5 bases, J lost 9 bases, and 7 bases stayed unmatched. Germline lookup yields CDR1 MNHEY and CDR2 SVGAGI. This CDR3 spans 14 amino acids. The chain's CDR3 is CASSMGTEGSPLHF. In DNA, the CDR3 is TGTGCCAGCAGTATGGGGACAGAGGGTTCACCCCTCCACTTT.

The V call is TRBV6-6, the J call TRBJ1-1; 7 nucleotides agree with TRBD1. V gave up 2 bases and J gave up 0 bases; unmatched junction bases: 6. The CDR3 contains 16 residues. Germline V gives CDR1 MNHNY, CDR2 SVGAGI (reference sequence). In nucleotides, the CDR3 is TGTGCCAGCAGTTACGTAGCGACAGGGCTGAACACTGAAGCTTTCTTT. Encoded protein: CASSYVATGLNTEAFF.

CDR3 loop: CSASPRGQSLNPVEQFF. CDR3 nucleotides: TGCAGTGCTAGTCCTCGGGGACAGAGCTTGAACCCGGTTGAGCAGTTCTTC. The chain joins TRBV20-1 to TRBJ2-1; 7 nucleotides line up with TRBD1. Per the germline V gene, CDR1 is DFQATT and CDR2 is SNEGSKA (reference sequence). Trimming at V came to 3 bases and at J to 9 bases, leaving 20 bases not matched to a gene. CDR3 length: 17 residues.

This clone was seen just once. Other DNA sequences in the sample encode the same CDR3. This chain uses TRBV7-9 with TRBJ1-5; 7 bases align to TRBD1. The germline gives CDR1 SEHNR, CDR2 FQNEAQ (reference sequence). Trimming took 5 bases from V and 3 from J; bases not matched to a gene: 4. The CDR3 spans 14 residues. The CDR3 DNA sequence: TGTGCCAGCAGCCCTACAGGGGCCAATCAGCCCCAGCATTTT. Its translation is CASSPTGANQPQHF.

V and J are TRBV11-3 and TRBJ2-1, with D uncertain. V gave up 5 bases and J gave up 4 bases, with 9 bases separating them. CDR1 and CDR2 from the germline V gene are SGHNT and YENEEA. This CDR3 has 13 amino acids. CDR3 DNA sequence: TGTGCCAGCAGCCGTATACAATACAATGAGCAGTTCTTC. Its protein product is CASSRIQYNEQFF.

The chain joins TRBV11-2 to TRBJ1-4, with a weak D call TRBD1 (6 bases). Germline CDR1 is SGHAT and CDR2 is FQNNGV. The ends were cut back, 4 bases at V and 0 bases at J, with 9 bases in the middle. The CDR3 runs to 15 residues. In nucleotides, the CDR3 is TGTGCCAGCAGCTCAAGGGGGTCAACTAATGAAAAACTGTTTTTT. Protein product: CASSSRGSTNEKLFF.